This T cell receptor (beta chain) is drawn from a study of T-cell reconstitution after alpha-beta-depleted transplantation in children. This clonotype was recorded many times. Its cognate antigen is unknown. Trimming removed 6 bases at V and 8 bases at J, with 16 bases between. Germline V gives CDR1 MNHEY, CDR2 SMNVEV (reference sequence). The CDR3 is 14 amino acids. Researchers prepared the TCRbeta library using unique molecular identifiers, the study reports. TCRdb used MiXCR to reprocess the PCR reads, holding one entry per CDR3 protein. The sample yields about 300,000 distinct CDR3 sequences, about 7.3% seen once. General study results and limits: Newly generated T cells supplied most T-cell counts and diversity one year post-transplant.

The sample here was peripheral blood, taken 360 days after TCRalphabeta/CD19-depleted stem cell transplant. V and J are TRBV27 and TRBJ1-4; possible D gene TRBD1, 6 bases. The clonotype originates from a female patient aged 2-10 years who had a stem cell transplant for Fanconi anemia, so the T cells may come from the graft donor. For the CDR3, the DNA is TGTGCCAGCAGCAAACAGGGCCGCGGGGAAAAACTGTTTTTT. It codes for CASSKQGRGEKLFF.